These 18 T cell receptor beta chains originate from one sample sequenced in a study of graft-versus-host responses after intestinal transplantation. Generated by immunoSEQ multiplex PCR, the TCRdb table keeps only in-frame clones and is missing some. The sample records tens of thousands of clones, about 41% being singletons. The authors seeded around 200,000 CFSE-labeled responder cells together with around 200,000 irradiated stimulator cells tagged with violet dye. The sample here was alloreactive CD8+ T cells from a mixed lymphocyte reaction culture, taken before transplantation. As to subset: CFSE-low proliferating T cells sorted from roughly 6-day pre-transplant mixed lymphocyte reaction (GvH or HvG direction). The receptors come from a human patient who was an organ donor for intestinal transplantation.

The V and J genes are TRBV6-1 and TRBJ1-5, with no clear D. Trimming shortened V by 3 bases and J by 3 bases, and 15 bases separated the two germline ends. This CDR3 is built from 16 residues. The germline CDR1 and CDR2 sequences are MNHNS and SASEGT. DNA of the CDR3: TGTGCCAGCAGTGAGTCGTTCCCCGGGTACAATCAGCCCCAGCATTTT. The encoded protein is CASSESFPGYNQPQHF.

The CDR3 here is CSVETPTAYNEQFF. In DNA form, the CDR3 reads TGCAGCGTGGAGACCCCTACGGCCTACAATGAGCAGTTCTTC. The J gene is TRBJ2-1, the V gene TRBV29-1, with D uncertain. The germline V gene has CDR1 SQVTM and CDR2 ANQGSEA. The V end lost 6 bases, the J end lost 2 bases, and 14 bases lay between the germline ends. This CDR3 contains 14 residues.

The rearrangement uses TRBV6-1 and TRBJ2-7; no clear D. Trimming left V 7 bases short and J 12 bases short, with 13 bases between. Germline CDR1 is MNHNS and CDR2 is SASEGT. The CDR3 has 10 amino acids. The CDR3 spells CASTLDRPYF. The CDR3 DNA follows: TGTGCCAGCACCTTGGACCGGCCGTACTTC.

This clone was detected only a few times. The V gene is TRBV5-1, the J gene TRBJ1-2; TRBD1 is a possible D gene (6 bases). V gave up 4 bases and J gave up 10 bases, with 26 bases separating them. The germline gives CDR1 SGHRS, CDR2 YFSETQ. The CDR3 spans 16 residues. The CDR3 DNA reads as TGCGCCAGCAGCCTTGGGTGGAGGGGGGGCGGACTAGACTACACCTTC. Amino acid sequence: CASSLGWRGGGLDYTF.

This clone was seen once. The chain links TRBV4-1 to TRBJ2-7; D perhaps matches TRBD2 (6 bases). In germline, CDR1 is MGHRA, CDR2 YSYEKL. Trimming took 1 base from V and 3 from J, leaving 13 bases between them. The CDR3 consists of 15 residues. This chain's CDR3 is CASSQAPLTSYEQYF. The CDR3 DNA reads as TGCGCCAGCAGCCAAGCCCCCCTGACTAGCTACGAGCAGTACTTC.

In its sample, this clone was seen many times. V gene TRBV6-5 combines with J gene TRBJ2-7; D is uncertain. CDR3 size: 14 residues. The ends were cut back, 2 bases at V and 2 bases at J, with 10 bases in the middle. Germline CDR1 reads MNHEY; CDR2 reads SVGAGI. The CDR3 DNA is TGTGCCAGCAGTTACATCAGGACGCCCTACGAGCAGTACTTC. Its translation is CASSYIRTPYEQYF.

The CDR3 region is CASSLAVAVEAFF. The CDR3 DNA reads as TGTGCCAGCAGCTTGGCCGTGGCCGTAGAAGCTTTCTTT. The rearrangement joins TRBV5-6 to TRBJ1-1; D gene unclear. Trimming removed 0 bases at V and 8 bases at J, with 11 bases between. This CDR3 is 13 amino acids long. CDR1 SGHDT and CDR2 YYEEEE come from the germline V gene.

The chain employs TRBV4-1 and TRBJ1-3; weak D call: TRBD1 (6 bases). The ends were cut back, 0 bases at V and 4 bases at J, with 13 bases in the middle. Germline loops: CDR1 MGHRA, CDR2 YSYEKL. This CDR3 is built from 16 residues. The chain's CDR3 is CASSQDPGTSGNTIYF. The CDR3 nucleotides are TGCGCCAGCAGCCAAGATCCCGGGACATCAGGAAACACCATATATTTT.

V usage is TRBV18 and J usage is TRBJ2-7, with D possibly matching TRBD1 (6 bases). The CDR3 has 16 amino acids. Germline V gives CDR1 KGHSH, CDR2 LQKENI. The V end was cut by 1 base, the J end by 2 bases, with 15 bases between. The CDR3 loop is CASSPHRTVPPYEQYF. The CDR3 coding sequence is TGTGCCAGCTCACCACATCGGACAGTTCCTCCCTACGAGCAGTACTTC.

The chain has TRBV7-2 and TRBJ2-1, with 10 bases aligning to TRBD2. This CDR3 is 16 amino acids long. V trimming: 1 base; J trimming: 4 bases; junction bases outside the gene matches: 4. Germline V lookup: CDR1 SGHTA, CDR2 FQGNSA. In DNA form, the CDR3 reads TGTGCCAGCAGCTTAGGGCTAGCGGGGGCTTACAATGAGCAGTTCTTC. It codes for CASSLGLAGAYNEQFF.

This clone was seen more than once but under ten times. The CDR3 region is CAIRGGEETQYF. The DNA of the CDR3 is TGTGCCATCAGAGGCGGGGAAGAGACCCAGTACTTC. The chain couples TRBV10-3 to TRBJ2-5, with D possibly TRBD2 on 6 matching bases. Deletions cut 6 bases from V and 3 bases from J, with 8 bases between. CDR3 size: 12 residues. Germline V gene lookup returns CDR1 ENHRY and CDR2 SYGVKD.

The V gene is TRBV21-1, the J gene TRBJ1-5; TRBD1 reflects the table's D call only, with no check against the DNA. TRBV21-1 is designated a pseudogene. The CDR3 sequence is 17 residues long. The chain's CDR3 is CASSEGDRVKLRQPQHF. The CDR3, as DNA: TGTGCCAGCAGCGAAGGGGACAGGGTAAAACTTCGGCAGCCCCAGCATTTT.

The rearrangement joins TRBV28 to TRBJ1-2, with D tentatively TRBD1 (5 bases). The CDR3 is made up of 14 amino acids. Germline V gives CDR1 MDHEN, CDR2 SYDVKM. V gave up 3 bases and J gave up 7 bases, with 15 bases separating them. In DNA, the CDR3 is TGTGCCAGCAGTTTTCTATTCGGGGGGATTGGCTACACCTTC. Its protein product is CASSFLFGGIGYTF.

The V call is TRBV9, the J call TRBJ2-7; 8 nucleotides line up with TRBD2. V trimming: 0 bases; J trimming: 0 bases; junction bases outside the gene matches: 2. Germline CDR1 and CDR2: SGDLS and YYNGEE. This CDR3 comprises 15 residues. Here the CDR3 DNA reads TGTGCCAGCAGCGTAGCTGGGACTAGCTCCTACGAGCAGTACTTC. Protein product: CASSVAGTSSYEQYF. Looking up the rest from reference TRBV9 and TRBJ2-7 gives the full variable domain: DSGVTQTPKHLITATGQRVTLRCSPRSGDLSVYWYQQSLDQGLQFLIQYYNGEERAKGNILERFSAQQFPDLHSELNLSSLELGDSALYFCASSVAGTSSYEQYFGPGTRLTVT.

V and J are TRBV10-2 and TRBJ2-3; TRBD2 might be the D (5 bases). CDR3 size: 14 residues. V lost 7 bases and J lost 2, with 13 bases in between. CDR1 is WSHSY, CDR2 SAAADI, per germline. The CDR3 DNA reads TGCGCCAGCATCCTGGACTCGTTCACAGATACGCAGTATTTT. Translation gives CASILDSFTDTQYF.

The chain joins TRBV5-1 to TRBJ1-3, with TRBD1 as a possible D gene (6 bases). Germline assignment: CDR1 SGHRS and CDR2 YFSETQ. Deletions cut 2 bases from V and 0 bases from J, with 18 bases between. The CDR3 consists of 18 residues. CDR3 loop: CASSFPTLTGHSGNTIYF. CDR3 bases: TGCGCCAGCAGCTTCCCGACTCTTACAGGGCACTCTGGAAACACCATATATTTT.

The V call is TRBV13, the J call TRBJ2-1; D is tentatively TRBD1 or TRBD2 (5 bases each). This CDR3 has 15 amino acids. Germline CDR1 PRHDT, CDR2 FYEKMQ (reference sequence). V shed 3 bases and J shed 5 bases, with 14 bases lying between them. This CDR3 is CASSLGPRSNNEQFF. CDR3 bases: TGTGCCAGCAGCTTGGGACCGAGATCAAACAATGAGCAGTTCTTC. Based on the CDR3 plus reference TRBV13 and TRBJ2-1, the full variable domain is AAGVIQSPRHLIKEKRETATLKCYPIPRHDTVYWYQQGPGQDPQFLISFYEKMQSDKGSIPDRFSAQQFSDYHSELNMSSLELGDSALYFCASSLGPRSNNEQFFGPGTRLTVL.

CDR3 sequence: CACGPYSNQPQHF. The CDR3 DNA follows: TGTGCCTGTGGTCCGTATAGCAATCAGCCCCAGCATTTT. The chain carries TRBV30 and TRBJ1-5, with D unresolved. Germline values: CDR1 GTSNPN, CDR2 SVGIG (reference sequence). The CDR3 has 13 residues. Between the trimmed V and J ends, which lost 6 bases and 0 bases, there was a span of 9 bases.